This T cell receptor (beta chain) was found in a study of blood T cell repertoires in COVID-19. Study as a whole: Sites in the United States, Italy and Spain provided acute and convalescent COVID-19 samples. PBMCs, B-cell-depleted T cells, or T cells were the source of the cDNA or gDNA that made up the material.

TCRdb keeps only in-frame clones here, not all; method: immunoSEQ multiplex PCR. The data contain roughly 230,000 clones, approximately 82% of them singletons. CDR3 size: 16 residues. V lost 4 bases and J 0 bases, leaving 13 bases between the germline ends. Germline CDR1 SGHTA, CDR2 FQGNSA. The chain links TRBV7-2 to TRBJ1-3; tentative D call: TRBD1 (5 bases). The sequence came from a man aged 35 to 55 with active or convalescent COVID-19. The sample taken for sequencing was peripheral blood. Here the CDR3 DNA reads TGTGCCAGCAGCTCTTACGACAGATTCTCTGGAAACACCATATATTTT. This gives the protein CASSSYDRFSGNTIYF.